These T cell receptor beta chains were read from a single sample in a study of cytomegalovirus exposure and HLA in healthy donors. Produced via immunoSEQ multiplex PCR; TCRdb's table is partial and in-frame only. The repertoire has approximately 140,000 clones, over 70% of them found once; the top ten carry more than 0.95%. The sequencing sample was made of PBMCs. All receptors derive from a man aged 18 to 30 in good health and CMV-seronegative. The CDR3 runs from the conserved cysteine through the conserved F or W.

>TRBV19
CASSPQGVAGELFF
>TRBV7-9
CSSSLVGGRDGYTF
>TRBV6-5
CASRTGGGETQYF
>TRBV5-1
CASSLADMGARGYGYTF
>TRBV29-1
CSVVPFEGISMNTEAFF
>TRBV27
CASSPLLGGNSPLHF
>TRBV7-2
CASSPITNTGELFF
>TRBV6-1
CASSGDSSSQYF
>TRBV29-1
CSVPGQGWNEQFF
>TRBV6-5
CASSPRAIHPHEQYF
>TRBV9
CASSVAGEGGYTF
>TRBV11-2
CASSLVLAGTDTQYF
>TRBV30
CAWGTGGGYSPLHF